These T cell receptor beta chains were read from a single sample in a study of shared clonotypes between healthy human individuals. The assay was immunoSEQ multiplex PCR, and TCRdb's table has in-frame clones only and misses some. The sample has roughly 2.2 million clones, approximately 95% seen once. Sequencing was carried out using naive CD4+ T cells from PBMCs. These receptors originate from a man younger than 35 in good health. Some clones in this sample may be carry-over from other donors' samples. Both conserved end residues are part of each CDR3. Fields, in order: V gene, D gene, J gene, clone size, CDR3 protein, CDR3 DNA. A D gene is named only where the DNA matches it firmly. The size field is filled for only some rows; it gives once, few, many or a size class.

TRBV28,NA,TRBJ2-3,NA,CASSPTRTDTQYF,TGTGCCAGCAGTCCCACTAGAACAGATACGCAGTATTTT
TRBV30,TRBD2,TRBJ2-2,NA,CAWIAASGSKGELFF,TGTGCCTGGATTGCTGCTAGCGGGAGTAAGGGGGAGCTGTTTTTT
TRBV2,NA,TRBJ2-1,NA,CARGGVYNEQFF,TGTGCCCGCGGAGGGGTCTACAATGAGCAGTTCTTC
TRBV9,TRBD1,TRBJ2-5,NA,CASSGQGARETQYF,TGTGCCAGCAGCGGACAGGGGGCCCGGGAGACCCAGTACTTC
TRBV5-1,NA,TRBJ1-2,NA,CASSSSGDYGYTF,TGCGCCAGCAGCTCTTCGGGGGACTATGGCTACACCTTC
TRBV7-9,TRBD1,TRBJ1-2,NA,CASSINLQGARGYTF,TGTGCCAGCAGCATAAACTTACAGGGGGCCCGTGGCTACACCTTC
TRBV29-1,NA,TRBJ2-7,NA,CSVGSGTGMNEQYF,TGCAGCGTGGGTAGCGGGACAGGGATGAACGAGCAGTACTTC
TRBV28,TRBD1,TRBJ1-2,NA,CASSLSRQGRYGYTF,TGTGCCAGCAGTTTATCGCGACAGGGGCGGTATGGCTACACCTTC
TRBV11-1,TRBD2,TRBJ2-1,NA,CASSLVSGYYNEQFF,TGTGCCAGCAGCTTGGTTAGCGGGTACTACAATGAGCAGTTCTTC
TRBV15,NA,TRBJ1-5,few,CATSRADRNSNQPQHF,TGTGCCACCAGCAGGGCTGACAGGAATAGCAATCAGCCCCAGCATTTT
TRBV6-6,NA,TRBJ2-1,NA,CASRGQALPFYNEQFF,TGTGCCAGCAGAGGGCAGGCCCTCCCCTTCTACAATGAGCAGTTCTTC
TRBV5-4,NA,TRBJ2-3,NA,CASSSGLTRSTDTQYF,TGTGCCAGCAGTTCCGGACTGACGAGGAGCACAGATACGCAGTATTTT
TRBV4-1,TRBD2,TRBJ2-3,NA,CASSQLGTSGRTDTQYF,TGCGCCAGCAGCCAACTTGGGACTAGCGGCCGCACAGATACGCAGTATTTT
TRBV6-1,TRBD1,TRBJ1-3,NA,CAIRDRGSGNTIYF,TGTGCCATCCGGGACAGGGGATCGGGAAACACCATATATTTT
TRBV6-4,NA,TRBJ2-1,NA,CASSDGRDEQFF,TGTGCCAGCAGTGACGGAAGGGATGAGCAGTTCTTC
TRBV15,TRBD1,TRBJ1-3,NA,CATSRERDRGPPGNTIYF,TGTGCCACCAGCAGAGAGAGGGACAGGGGTCCTCCTGGAAACACCATATATTTT
TRBV29-1,TRBD2,TRBJ2-5,once,CSAGRTGETQYF,TGCAGCGCCGGGAGGACCGGCGAGACCCAGTACTTC
TRBV10-3,NA,TRBJ1-2,NA,CAISESRGGGGDHGYTF,TGTGCCATCAGTGAGTCACGAGGGGGTGGAGGGGATCATGGCTACACCTTC
TRBV6-6,NA,TRBJ1-1,once,CASRREGRSAEAFF,TGTGCCAGCAGGCGGGAGGGTCGTTCGGCTGAAGCTTTCTTT
TRBV6-5,NA,TRBJ1-1,NA,CASSYSSKGEAFF,TGTGCCAGCAGTTACTCGAGTAAGGGTGAAGCTTTCTTT
TRBV6-5,TRBD1,TRBJ1-1,NA,CASSYSAGGLNTEAFF,TGTGCCAGCAGTTACTCGGCAGGGGGCTTGAACACTGAAGCTTTCTTT
TRBV6-1,TRBD1,TRBJ1-2,NA,CASPPPGQGHYGYTF,TGTGCCAGCCCACCTCCGGGACAGGGACACTATGGCTACACCTTC
TRBV19,TRBD2,TRBJ2-7,once,CASSTGGTSGNYEQYF,TGTGCCAGTAGTACGGGAGGGACTAGCGGTAACTACGAGCAGTACTTC
TRBV9,NA,TRBJ1-1,NA,CASSQGVHENTEAFF,TGTGCCAGCAGCCAAGGGGTACACGAGAACACTGAAGCTTTCTTT
TRBV5-5,NA,TRBJ2-7,NA,CASSLEGFYEQYF,TGTGCCAGCAGCTTGGAGGGGTTCTACGAGCAGTACTTC
TRBV7-3,TRBD2,TRBJ2-1,NA,CASSLIPSGFSYNEQFF,TGTGCCAGCAGCCTAATTCCTAGCGGTTTCTCCTACAATGAGCAGTTCTTC
TRBV5-5,TRBD1,TRBJ1-1,once,CASSSGTGIRVNTEAFF,TGTGCCAGCAGCTCCGGGACAGGGATTAGGGTGAACACTGAAGCTTTCTTT
TRBV18,NA,TRBJ2-7,NA,CASSPGQEYEQYF,TGTGCCAGCTCACCTGGACAAGAATACGAGCAGTACTTC
TRBV5-1,TRBD1,TRBJ1-1,NA,CASSLATGGGTEAFF,TGCGCCAGCAGCTTGGCAACAGGGGGCGGAACTGAAGCTTTCTTT
TRBV4-1,NA,TRBJ1-5,NA,CASSQVEGTQPQHF,TGCGCCAGCAGCCAAGTGGAAGGTACTCAGCCCCAGCATTTT
TRBV21-1,NA,TRBJ2-7,NA,CASSPPGRGAYEQYF,TGTGCCAGCAGTCCTCCGGGCCGGGGGGCATACGAGCAGTACTTC
TRBV4-1,NA,TRBJ2-2,NA,CASSQGWGLMNTGELFF,TGCGCCAGCAGCCAAGGGTGGGGGCTGATGAACACCGGGGAGCTGTTTTTT
TRBV9,TRBD2,TRBJ2-1,once,CASTLAGGVGEQFF,TGTGCCAGCACCCTAGCGGGAGGTGTAGGTGAGCAGTTCTTC
TRBV11-1,TRBD2,TRBJ2-1,NA,CASSSGLADLVYNEQFF,TGTGCCAGCAGCTCCGGACTAGCGGACCTAGTGTACAATGAGCAGTTCTTC
TRBV6-6,NA,TRBJ2-2,once,CASSYNSDSTGELFF,TGTGCCAGCAGTTATAATAGCGATAGCACCGGGGAGCTGTTTTTT
TRBV5-4,TRBD1,TRBJ1-1,NA,CASSVGQVNTEAFF,TGTGCCAGCAGCGTGGGACAGGTGAACACTGAAGCTTTCTTT
TRBV18,TRBD2,TRBJ2-1,NA,CASSTGLAGINEQFF,TGTGCCAGCTCAACAGGACTAGCGGGAATAAATGAGCAGTTCTTC
TRBV4-3,TRBD1,TRBJ2-5,NA,CASSQAAGQGFVETQYF,TGCGCCAGCAGCCAAGCTGCCGGACAGGGATTTGTAGAGACCCAGTACTTC
TRBV5-8,NA,TRBJ2-1,NA,CASSLGTVSYNEQFF,TGTGCCAGCAGCTTGGGGACAGTCTCCTACAATGAGCAGTTCTTC
TRBV5-1,NA,TRBJ2-1,once,CASTPNGPFLPNEQFF,TGCGCCAGCACTCCCAACGGGCCCTTTCTTCCCAATGAGCAGTTCTTC
TRBV5-1,NA,TRBJ2-1,NA,CASSGRGQVNEQFF,TGCGCCAGCAGCGGGAGGGGACAAGTCAATGAGCAGTTCTTC
TRBV18,NA,TRBJ2-7,NA,CASSPPGRSPYEQYF,TGTGCCAGCTCACCACCGGGGAGATCCCCCTACGAGCAGTACTTC
TRBV10-3,NA,TRBJ1-1,NA,CAISESGQFGVGSTEAFF,TGTGCCATCAGTGAGTCTGGGCAGTTCGGGGTTGGGTCCACTGAAGCTTTCTTT
TRBV7-3,TRBD2,TRBJ2-1,NA,CASSLTSPQSAGTNEQFF,TGTGCCAGCAGCTTAACGTCACCCCAGTCAGCGGGAACCAATGAGCAGTTCTTC